Shown below are 16 T cell receptor beta chains from a single sample sequenced in a study of monozygotic twins with inflammatory bowel disease. TCRdb derives one entry per CDR3 protein from the 5' RACE reads, leaving out DNA. The sample totals 400,000 or so distinct CDR3 sequences. The specimen sequenced was blood. These receptors were taken from a human donor with ulcerative colitis or Crohn's disease, or a healthy co-twin of an affected twin (not recorded which).

CDR3 loop: CASSPRLGQGADEQYF. The chain couples TRBV12-3 or TRBV12-4 to TRBJ2-7; TCRdb gives TRBD1 as the D gene, but with no DNA this cannot be confirmed. The CDR3 is 16 residues long.

The chain uses TRBV2 and TRBJ1-2; TCRdb calls TRBD1, which cannot be checked without DNA. Per germline, CDR1 SNHLY and CDR2 FYNNEI. This CDR3 spans 15 amino acids. The CDR3 reads CASSVLGSPNYGYTF.

The chain has TRBV12-3 or TRBV12-4 and TRBJ1-6. The CDR3 consists of 14 residues. CDR3 residues: CASNRRDLDSPLHF.

J is TRBJ2-1 and V is TRBV20-1; the D call of TRBD2 rests on TCRdb alone, since no DNA is present to check it. The CDR3 runs to 16 residues. Germline V gives CDR1 DFQATT, CDR2 SNEGSKA (reference sequence). This CDR3 reads CSASSSGGPILREQFF.

The CDR3: CASSIRRFTDTQYF. V is TRBV19 and J is TRBJ2-3. The CDR3 covers 14 residues. Germline CDR1 LNHDA, CDR2 SQIVND (reference sequence).

This sequence joins TRBV15 and TRBJ2-7; as DNA is missing, the TRBD1 call by TCRdb cannot be tested. There are 16 residues in the CDR3. Germline V gene data show CDR1 as LNHNV and CDR2 as YYDKDF (reference sequence). The CDR3 is CATSRAGTSSSYEQYF.

V is TRBV5-1 and J is TRBJ2-4; TCRdb lists TRBD2, though no DNA is available to test this call. CDR1 SGHRS and CDR2 YFSETQ come from the germline V gene. The CDR3 extends over 14 amino acids. The CDR3 is CASSPGGSKNIQYF.

This chain uses TRBV12-3 or TRBV12-4 with TRBJ2-7. The CDR3 has 12 amino acids. The CDR3 loop reads CASSFSALEQYF.

V usage is TRBV7-9 and J usage is TRBJ1-2. Germline CDR1 reads SEHNR; CDR2 reads FQNEAQ (reference sequence). This CDR3 has 12 amino acids. CDR3 protein: CASSERGSNYTF.

The V gene is TRBV4-1, the J gene TRBJ1-5; lacking DNA, the TRBD1 call made by TCRdb goes unchecked. The germline V gene has CDR1 MGHRA and CDR2 YSYEKL. The length of the CDR3 is 17 residues. CDR3 protein: CASSQEGGPIPNQPQHF.

The gene calls are TRBV12-3 or TRBV12-4 and TRBJ1-1. The CDR3 covers 14 residues. The CDR3 loop is CASSHRVRPSEAFF.

The V call is TRBV7-2, the J call TRBJ2-7; TCRdb proposes TRBD1, but this gene call is untestable without DNA. Per germline, CDR1 SGHTA and CDR2 FQGNSA. The CDR3 sequence is 14 residues long. CDR3 protein: CASSYTGGLDEQYF.

V usage is TRBV7-9 and J usage is TRBJ2-7. Germline CDR1 SEHNR, CDR2 FQNEAQ (reference sequence). The CDR3 has 11 amino acids. CDR3 protein: CASSSSPEQYF.

The chain has TRBV4-2 and TRBJ2-5; the D call of TRBD2 rests on TCRdb alone, since no DNA is present to check it. The CDR3 length is 15 residues. Germline CDR1 is LGHNA and CDR2 is YNFKEQ. CDR3 amino acids: CASSPEGNHQETQYF.

The V and J genes are TRBV5-6 and TRBJ2-5; as DNA is missing, the TRBD1 call by TCRdb cannot be tested. Per the germline V gene, CDR1 is SGHDT and CDR2 is YYEEEE. The CDR3 runs 15 residues. CDR3 protein: CASSRNPGSQETQYF.

The rearrangement joins TRBV12-3 or TRBV12-4 to TRBJ2-2; TCRdb's D call, TRBD1, is unchecked because there is no DNA. The CDR3 sequence is 14 residues long. The CDR3 is CASRGQGNTGELFF.